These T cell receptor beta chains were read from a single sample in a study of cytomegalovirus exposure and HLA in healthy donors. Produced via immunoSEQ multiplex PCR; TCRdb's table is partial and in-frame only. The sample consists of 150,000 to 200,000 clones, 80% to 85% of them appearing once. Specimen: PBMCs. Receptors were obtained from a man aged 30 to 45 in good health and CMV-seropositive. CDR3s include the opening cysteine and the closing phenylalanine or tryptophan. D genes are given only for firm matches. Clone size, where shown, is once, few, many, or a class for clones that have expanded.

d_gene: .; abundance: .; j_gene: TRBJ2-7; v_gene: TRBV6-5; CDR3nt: TGTGCCAGCATCCCGGCGGGGCTCCCCAACGAGCAGTACTTC; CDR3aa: CASIPAGLPNEQYF
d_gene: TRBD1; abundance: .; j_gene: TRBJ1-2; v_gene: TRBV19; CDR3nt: TGTGCCAGTAGTTCAGGGGGCCGAGGCTATGGCTACACCTTC; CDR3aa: CASSSGGRGYGYTF
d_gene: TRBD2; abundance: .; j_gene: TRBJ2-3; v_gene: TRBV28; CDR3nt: TGTGCCAGCAGCTTAACTAGCGGGAGCACAGATACGCAGTATTTT; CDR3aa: CASSLTSGSTDTQYF
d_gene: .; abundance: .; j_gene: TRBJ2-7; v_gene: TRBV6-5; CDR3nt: TGTGCCAGCAGCCCGCAGGGGGGCGAGCAGTACTTC; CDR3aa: CASSPQGGEQYF
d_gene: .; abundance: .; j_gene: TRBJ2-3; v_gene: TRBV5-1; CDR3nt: TGCGCCAGCAGCTTGAGGGGTACAGATACGCAGTATTTT; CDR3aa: CASSLRGTDTQYF
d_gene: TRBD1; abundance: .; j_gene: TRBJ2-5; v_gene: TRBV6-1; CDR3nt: TGTGCCAGCAGGACGACAGGGGGCGCAGAGACCCAGTACTTC; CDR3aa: CASRTTGGAETQYF
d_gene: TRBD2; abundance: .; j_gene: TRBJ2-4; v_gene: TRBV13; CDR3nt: TGTGCCAGCAGCCCCCGGGGGGGGTCGGCGGGACCCAAAAACATTCAGTACTTC; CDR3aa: CASSPRGGSAGPKNIQYF
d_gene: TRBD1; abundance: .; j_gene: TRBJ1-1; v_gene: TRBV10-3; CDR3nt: TGTGCCATCAGCACCACAGGGGGAGAAGCTTTCTTT; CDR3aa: CAISTTGGEAFF
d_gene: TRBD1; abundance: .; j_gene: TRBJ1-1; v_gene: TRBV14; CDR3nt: TGTGCCAGCAGCCAACTACGGGGCAGGGGGATCACTGAAGCTTTCTTT; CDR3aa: CASSQLRGRGITEAFF
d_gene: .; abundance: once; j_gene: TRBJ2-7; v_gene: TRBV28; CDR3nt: TGTGCCAGCAGTTTAAGCCGGTACGAGCAGTACTTC; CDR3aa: CASSLSRYEQYF
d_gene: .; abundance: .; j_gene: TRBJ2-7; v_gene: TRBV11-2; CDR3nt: TGTGCCAGCAGCTGGCAGGGGTACGAGCAGTACTTC; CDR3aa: CASSWQGYEQYF
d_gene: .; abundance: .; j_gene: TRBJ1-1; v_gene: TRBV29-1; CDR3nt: TGCAGCGTTGAAGTAGACAGGAACACTGAAGCTTTCTTT; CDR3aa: CSVEVDRNTEAFF
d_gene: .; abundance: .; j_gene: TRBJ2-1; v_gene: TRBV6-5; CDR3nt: TGTGCCAGCAGTTACACCCGGACTGGGCCCAATGAGCAGTTCTTC; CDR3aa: CASSYTRTGPNEQFF
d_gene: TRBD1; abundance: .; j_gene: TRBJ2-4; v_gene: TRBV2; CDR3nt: TGTGCCAGCGCCGACAGGGTCAAAAACATTCAGTACTTC; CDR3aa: CASADRVKNIQYF